This T cell receptor beta chain was sequenced in a study of CD8 T cells in Susac syndrome. From blood CD8+ and CD4+ T cells, the TCR beta chain was sequenced. The junction had 14 bases not matched to a gene; V was cut back by 5 bases and J by 5 bases. Germline values: CDR1 SEHNR, CDR2 FQNEAQ (reference sequence). The CDR3 consists of 16 residues. Random hexamers served to reverse transcribe about 0.5 to 1 ug RNA. TCR beta CDR3 was amplified by immunoSEQ multiplex PCR. This amplification extended across 54 Vbeta and 13 Jbeta segments. TCRdb fed the immunoSEQ multiplex PCR reads into MiXCR, producing one record per CDR3 protein. Found here are about 160,000 distinct CDR3 sequences, approximately 90% of them singletons; the top ten hold approximately 0.073%.

This chain uses TRBV7-9 with TRBJ1-1, with 7 bases lining up with TRBD1. This sequence was found in a human donor in good health. The sequencing input was CD4+ T cells from PBMCs. The CDR3 protein is CASSLGDSVGRTEAFF. For the CDR3, the DNA is TGTGCCAGCAGCCTGGGGGACAGCGTCGGTAGAACTGAAGCTTTCTTT.